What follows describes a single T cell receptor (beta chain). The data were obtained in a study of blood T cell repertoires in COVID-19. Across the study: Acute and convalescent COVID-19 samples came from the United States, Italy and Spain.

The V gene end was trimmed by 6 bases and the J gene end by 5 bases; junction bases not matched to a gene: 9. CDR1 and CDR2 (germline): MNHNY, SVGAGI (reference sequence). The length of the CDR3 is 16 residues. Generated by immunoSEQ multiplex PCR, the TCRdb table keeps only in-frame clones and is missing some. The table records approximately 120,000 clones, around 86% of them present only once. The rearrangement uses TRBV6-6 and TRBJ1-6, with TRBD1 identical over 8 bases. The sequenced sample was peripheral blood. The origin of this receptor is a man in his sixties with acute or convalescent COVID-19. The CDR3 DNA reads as TGTGCCAGCAGGGGGACAGGCACCCTCGATAATTCACCCCTCCACTTT. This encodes CASRGTGTLDNSPLHF.